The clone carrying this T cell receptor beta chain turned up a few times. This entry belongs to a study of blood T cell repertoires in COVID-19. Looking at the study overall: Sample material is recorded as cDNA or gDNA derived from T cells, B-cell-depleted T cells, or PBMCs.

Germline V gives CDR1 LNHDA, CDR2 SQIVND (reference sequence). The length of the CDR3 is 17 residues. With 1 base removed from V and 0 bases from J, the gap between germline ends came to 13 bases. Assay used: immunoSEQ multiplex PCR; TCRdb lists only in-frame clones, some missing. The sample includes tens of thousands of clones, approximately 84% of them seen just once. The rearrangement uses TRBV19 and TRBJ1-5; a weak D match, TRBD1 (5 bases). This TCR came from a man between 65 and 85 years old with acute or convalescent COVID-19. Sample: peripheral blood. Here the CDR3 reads CASSIGETAISNQPQHF. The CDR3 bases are TGTGCCAGTAGTATAGGTGAGACAGCGATTAGCAATCAGCCCCAGCATTTT. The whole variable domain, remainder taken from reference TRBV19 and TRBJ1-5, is DGGITQSPKYLFRKEGQNVTLSCEQNLNHDAMYWYRQDPGQGLRLIYYSQIVNDFQKGDIAEGYSVSREKKESFPLTVTSAQKNPTAFYLCASSIGETAISNQPQHFGDGTRLSIL.